This TCR beta chain was identified in a study of T cell repertoires in cytomegalovirus infection. Study-level background: Recently identified HLA-C-restricted CMV epitopes were used, and well-studied HLA-B-restricted CMV epitopes were used as well. Indicated by public TCR beta signatures were CMV infection and matching HLA type. Study results and limitations: Dominating the ex vivo response were HLA-C-restricted CMV-specific TCR beta clonotypes. There were carriers of CMV plus the relevant HLA, and cumulative public TCR beta family frequency identified them.

TCRdb processed the reads anew with MiXCR; each CDR3 protein has one entry. The table lists 650,000 to 900,000 distinct CDR3 sequences, 32% of them singletons, with approximately 13% in the top ten. The CDR3 totals 15 residues. With 0 bases removed from V and 4 bases from J, the gap between germline ends came to 10 bases. Germline CDR1 is LGHDT and CDR2 is YNNKEL (reference sequence). Only a few counts were recorded for this clonotype. As yet, its antigen is unknown. The rearrangement uses TRBV3-1 and TRBJ1-3; D call uncertain. This TCR was recovered from a human donor in good health (CMV status not recorded). Some clones in this sample may be carry-over from other donors' samples. The sequenced sample was cultured CD8+ T cells from PBMCs, obtained from culture after CMV antigen stimulation. The CDR3 region is CASSQDAHQGNTIYF. The CDR3, as DNA: TGTGCCAGCAGCCAAGATGCCCACCAGGGAAACACCATATATTTT.